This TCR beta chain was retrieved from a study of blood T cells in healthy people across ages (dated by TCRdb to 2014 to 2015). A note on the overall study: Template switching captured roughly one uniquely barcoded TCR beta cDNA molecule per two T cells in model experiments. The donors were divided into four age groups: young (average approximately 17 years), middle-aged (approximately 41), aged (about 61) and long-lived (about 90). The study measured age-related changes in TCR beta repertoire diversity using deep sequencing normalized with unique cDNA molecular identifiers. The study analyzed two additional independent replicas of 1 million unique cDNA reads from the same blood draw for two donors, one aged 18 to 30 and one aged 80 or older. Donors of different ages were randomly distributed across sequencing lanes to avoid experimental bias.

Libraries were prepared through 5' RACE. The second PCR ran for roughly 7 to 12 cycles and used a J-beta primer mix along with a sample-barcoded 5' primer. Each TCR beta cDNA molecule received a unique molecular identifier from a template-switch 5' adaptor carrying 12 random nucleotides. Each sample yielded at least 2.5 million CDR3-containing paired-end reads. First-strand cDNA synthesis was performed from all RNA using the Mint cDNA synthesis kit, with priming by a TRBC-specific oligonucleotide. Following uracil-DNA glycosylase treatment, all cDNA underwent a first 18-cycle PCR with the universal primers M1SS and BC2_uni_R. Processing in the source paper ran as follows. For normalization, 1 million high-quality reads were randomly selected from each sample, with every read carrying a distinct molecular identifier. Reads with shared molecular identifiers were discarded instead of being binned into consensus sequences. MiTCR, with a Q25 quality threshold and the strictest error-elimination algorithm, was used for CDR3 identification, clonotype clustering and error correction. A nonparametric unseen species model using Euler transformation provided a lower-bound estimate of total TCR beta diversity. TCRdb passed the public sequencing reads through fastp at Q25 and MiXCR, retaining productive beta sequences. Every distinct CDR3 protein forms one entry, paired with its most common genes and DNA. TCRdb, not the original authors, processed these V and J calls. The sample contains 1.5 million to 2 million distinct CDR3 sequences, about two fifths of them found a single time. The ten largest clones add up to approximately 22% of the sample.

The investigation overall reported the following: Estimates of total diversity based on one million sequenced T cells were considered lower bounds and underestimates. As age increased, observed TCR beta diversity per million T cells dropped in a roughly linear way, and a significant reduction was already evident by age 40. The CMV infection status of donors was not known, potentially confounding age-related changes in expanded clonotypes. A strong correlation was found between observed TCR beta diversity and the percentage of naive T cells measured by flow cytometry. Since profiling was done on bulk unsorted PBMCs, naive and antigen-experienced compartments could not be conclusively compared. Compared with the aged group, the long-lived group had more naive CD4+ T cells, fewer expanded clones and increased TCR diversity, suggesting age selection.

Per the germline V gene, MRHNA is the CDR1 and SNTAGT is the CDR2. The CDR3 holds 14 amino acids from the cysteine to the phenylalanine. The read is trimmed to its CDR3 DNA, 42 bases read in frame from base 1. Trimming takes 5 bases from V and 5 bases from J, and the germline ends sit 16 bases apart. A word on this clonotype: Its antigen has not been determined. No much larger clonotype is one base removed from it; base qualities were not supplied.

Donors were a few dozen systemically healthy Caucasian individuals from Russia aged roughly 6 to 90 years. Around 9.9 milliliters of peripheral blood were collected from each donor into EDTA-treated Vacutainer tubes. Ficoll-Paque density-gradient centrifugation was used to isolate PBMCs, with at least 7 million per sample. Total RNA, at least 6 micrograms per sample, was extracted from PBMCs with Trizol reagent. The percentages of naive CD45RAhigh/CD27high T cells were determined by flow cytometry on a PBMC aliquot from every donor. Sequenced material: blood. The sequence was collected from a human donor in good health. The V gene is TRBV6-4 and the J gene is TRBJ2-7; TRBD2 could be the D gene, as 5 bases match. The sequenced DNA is TGTGCCAGCAGTCAGGACTTCTTGTCCCACGAGCAGTACTTC. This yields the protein CASSQDFLSHEQYF.